The sequence of this T cell receptor beta chain was determined in a study of T-cell memory formation after mild COVID-19. Regarding the study as a whole: Later expanders leaned toward CD4+, whereas clones contracting from day 15 to 85 were balanced CD4/CD8.

In the case of this clonotype: Its antigen remains unknown.

Each CDR3 protein is one row after TCRdb ran MiXCR on the 5' RACE reads. Here the sample spans fewer than 400,000 distinct CDR3 sequences, 13% being singletons. Between the trimmed V and J ends, which lost 0 bases and 5 bases, there was a span of 6 bases. The CDR3 runs to 13 residues. Sequencing was done on a sample of PBMCs or a T cell subset sorted from them (not recorded which). V gene TRBV12-3 or TRBV12-4 combines with J gene TRBJ2-3; D is ambiguous. This clonotype was obtained from a man aged 18 to 30 who had mild COVID-19 (a few samples of this study predate the infection). Cell type and time point are not known. The CDR3 is CASSLAMRDTQYF. The CDR3, as DNA: TGTGCCAGCAGTTTAGCGATGAGAGATACGCAGTATTTT.